This TCR beta chain is drawn from a study of blood T cells in healthy people across ages. A minimum of 7 million PBMCs was isolated per sample. A second PCR, run for about 7 to 11 cycles, used a sample-barcoded 5' primer plus a J-beta primer mix. TCRdb independently ran MiXCR on the 5' RACE reads; one entry per CDR3 protein. The sample carries about 810,000 distinct CDR3 sequences, approximately 35% recorded once. Germline lookup yields CDR1 MNHNY and CDR2 SVGAGI (reference sequence). The germline V and J ends were trimmed by 4 bases and 2 bases, with 20 bases remaining between them. There are 17 residues in the CDR3.

The chain has TRBV6-6 and TRBJ2-5; D is possibly TRBD2 (5 bases). Sequencing input: blood. The receptor was derived from a man in his late teens or twenties in good health. The CDR3 reads CASSSTADRRSQETQYF. CDR3 nucleotide sequence: TGTGCCAGCAGTTCGACTGCGGACCGGAGGTCGCAAGAGACCCAGTACTTC.